This T cell receptor (beta chain) is drawn from a study of blood T cell repertoires in COVID-19. Original handling: Cell counts per sample came from amplifying reference gene primers. This table comes from immunoSEQ multiplex PCR, and its TCRdb copy is limited to in-frame clones, with some not included. V and J calls and clone size follow that table, whereas D and trimming were derived from the DNA. This sample has under 300,000 clones, with roughly 85% found just once. The V and J ends lost 0 bases and 6 bases, in that order; junction bases with no gene match: 8. The length of the CDR3 is 17 residues. The germline V gene encodes CDR1 SGHKS and CDR2 YYEKEE (reference sequence).

The sample comprised PBMCs or T cells enriched from blood (not recorded which). This TCR was sampled from a woman aged 50 to 60 who had recovered from COVID-19. The V call is TRBV5-5, the J call TRBJ1-3, with 11 bases fitting TRBD1. CDR3 coding DNA: TGTGCCAGCAGCTTGGAGGGACAGGGGGTTTTGACAAACACCATATATTTT. Residues: CASSLEGQGVLTNTIYF.